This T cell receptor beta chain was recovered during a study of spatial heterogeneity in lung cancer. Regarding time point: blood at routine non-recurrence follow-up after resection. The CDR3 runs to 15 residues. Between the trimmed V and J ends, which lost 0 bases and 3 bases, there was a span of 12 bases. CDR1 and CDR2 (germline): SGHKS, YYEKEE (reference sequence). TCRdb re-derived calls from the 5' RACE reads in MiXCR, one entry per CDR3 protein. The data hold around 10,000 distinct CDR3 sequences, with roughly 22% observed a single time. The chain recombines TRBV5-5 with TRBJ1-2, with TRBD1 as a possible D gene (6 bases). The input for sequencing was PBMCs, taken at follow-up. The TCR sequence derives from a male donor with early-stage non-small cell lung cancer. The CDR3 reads CASSLAAGDHYGYTF. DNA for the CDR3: TGTGCCAGCAGCTTGGCTGCAGGGGATCACTATGGCTACACCTTC.